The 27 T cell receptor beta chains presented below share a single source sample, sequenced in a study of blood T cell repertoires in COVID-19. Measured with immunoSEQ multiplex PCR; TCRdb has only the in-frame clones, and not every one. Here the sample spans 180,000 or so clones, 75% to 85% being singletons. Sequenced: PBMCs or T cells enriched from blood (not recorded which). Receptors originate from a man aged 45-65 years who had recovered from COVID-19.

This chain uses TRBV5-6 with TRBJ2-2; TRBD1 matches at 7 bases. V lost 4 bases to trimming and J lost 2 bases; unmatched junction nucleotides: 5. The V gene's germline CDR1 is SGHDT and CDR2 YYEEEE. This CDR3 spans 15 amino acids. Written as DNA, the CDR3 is TGTGCCAGCAGCAAGGGACAGTTAAACACCGGGGAGCTGTTTTTT. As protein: CASSKGQLNTGELFF.

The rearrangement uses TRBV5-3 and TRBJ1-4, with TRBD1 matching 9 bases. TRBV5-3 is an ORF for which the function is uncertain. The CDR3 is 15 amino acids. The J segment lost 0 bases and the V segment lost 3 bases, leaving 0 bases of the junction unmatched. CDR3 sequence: CARSWTGATNEKLFF. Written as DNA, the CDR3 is TGTGCCAGAAGCTGGACAGGGGCAACTAATGAAAAACTGTTTTTT.

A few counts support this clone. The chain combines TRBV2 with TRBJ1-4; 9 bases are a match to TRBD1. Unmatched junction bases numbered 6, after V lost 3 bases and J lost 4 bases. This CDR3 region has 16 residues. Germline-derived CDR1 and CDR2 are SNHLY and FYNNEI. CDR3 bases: TGTGCCAGCAGTGAGGGGACAGGGAAGAGTAATGAAAAACTGTTTTTT. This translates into CASSEGTGKSNEKLFF.

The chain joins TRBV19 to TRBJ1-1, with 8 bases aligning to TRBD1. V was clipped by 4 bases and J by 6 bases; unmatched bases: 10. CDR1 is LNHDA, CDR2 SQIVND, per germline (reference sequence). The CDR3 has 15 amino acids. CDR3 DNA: TGTGCCAGTAGTACGGCAGGGGGCTTAGGCCCTGAAGCTTTCTTT. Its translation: CASSTAGGLGPEAFF.

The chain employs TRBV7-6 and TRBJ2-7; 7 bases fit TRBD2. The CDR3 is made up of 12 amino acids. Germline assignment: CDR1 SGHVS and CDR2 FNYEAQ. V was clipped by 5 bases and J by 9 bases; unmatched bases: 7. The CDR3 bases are TGTGCCAGCAGCCCCCGGGGAGGGTGGCAGTACTTC. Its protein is CASSPRGGWQYF.

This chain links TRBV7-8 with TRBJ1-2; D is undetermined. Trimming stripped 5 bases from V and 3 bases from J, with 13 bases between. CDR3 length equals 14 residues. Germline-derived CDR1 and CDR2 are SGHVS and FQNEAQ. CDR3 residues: CASSRTDKYYGYTF. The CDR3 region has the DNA TGTGCCAGCAGCCGAACTGACAAGTACTATGGCTACACCTTC.

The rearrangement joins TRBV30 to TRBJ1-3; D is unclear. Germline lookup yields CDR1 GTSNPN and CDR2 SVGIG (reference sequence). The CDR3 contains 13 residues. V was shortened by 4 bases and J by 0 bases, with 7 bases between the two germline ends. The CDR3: CAWNSGSGNTIYF. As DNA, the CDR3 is TGTGCCTGGAACTCAGGCTCTGGAAACACCATATATTTT.

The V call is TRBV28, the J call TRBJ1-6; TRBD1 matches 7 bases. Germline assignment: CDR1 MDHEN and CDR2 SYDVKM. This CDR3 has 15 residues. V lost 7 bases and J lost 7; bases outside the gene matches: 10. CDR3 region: CASMDAGGGNSPLHF. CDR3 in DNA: TGTGCCAGCATGGACGCAGGGGGAGGCAATTCACCCCTCCACTTT.

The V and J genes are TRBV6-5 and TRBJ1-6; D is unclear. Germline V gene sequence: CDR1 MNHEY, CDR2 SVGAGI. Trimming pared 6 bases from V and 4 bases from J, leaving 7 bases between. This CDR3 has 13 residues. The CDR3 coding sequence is TGTGCCAGCAGGACACCTTATAATTCACCCCTCCACTTT. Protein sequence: CASRTPYNSPLHF.

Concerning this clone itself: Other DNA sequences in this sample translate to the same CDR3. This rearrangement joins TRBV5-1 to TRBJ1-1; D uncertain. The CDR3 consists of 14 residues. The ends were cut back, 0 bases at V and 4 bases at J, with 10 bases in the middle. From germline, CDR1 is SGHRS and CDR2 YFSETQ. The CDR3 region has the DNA TGCGCCAGCAGCTTGGCCTCCGGCGGCACTGAAGCTTTCTTT. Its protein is CASSLASGGTEAFF. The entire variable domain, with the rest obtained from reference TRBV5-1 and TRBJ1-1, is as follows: KAGVTQTPRYLIKTRGQQVTLSCSPISGHRSVSWYQQTPGQGLQFLFEYFSETQRNKGNFPGRFSGRQFSNSRSEMNVSTLELGDSALYLCASSLASGGTEAFFGQGTRLTVV.

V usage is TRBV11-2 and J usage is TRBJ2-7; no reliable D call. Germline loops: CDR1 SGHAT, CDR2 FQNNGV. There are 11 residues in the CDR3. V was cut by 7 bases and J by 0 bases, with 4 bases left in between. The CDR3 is CASTSSYEQYF. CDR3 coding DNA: TGTGCCAGCACTAGCTCCTACGAGCAGTACTTC. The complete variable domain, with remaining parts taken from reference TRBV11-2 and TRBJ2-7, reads EAGVAQSPRYKIIEKRQSVAFWCNPISGHATLYWYQQILGQGPKLLIQFQNNGVVDDSQLPKDRFSAERLKGVDSTLKIQPAKLEDSAVYLCASTSSYEQYFGPGTRLTVT.

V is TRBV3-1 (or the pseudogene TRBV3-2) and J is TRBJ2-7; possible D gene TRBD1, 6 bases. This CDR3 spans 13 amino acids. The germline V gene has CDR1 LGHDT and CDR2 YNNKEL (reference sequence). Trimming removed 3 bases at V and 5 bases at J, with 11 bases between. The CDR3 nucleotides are TGTGCCAGCAGCCAGCAGGGGTTCGACGAGCAGTACTTC. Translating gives CASSQQGFDEQYF.

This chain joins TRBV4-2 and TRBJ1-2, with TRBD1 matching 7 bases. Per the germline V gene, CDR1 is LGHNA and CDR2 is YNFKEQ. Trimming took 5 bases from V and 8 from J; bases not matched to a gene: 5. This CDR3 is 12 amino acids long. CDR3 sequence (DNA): TGTGCCAGCAGCAATCAGGGGGTCGGCTACACCTTC. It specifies CASSNQGVGYTF.

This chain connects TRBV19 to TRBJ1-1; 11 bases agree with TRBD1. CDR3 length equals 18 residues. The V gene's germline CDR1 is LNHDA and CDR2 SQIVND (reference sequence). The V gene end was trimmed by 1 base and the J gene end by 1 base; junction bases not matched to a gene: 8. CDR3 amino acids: CASSIAGTGGIRNTEAFF. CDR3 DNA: TGTGCCAGTAGTATAGCGGGGACAGGGGGGATCAGGAACACTGAAGCTTTCTTT.

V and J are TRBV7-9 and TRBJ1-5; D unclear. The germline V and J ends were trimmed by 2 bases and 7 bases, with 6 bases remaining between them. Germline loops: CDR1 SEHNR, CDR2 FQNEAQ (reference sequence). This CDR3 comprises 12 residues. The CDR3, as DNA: TGTGCCAGCAGCTTAACACACCAGCCCCAGCATTTT. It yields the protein CASSLTHQPQHF.

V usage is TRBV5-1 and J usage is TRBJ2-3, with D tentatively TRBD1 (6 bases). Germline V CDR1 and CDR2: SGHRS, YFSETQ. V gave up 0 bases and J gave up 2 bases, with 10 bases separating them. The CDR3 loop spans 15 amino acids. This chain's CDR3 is CASSLVGTNTDTQYF. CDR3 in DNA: TGCGCCAGCAGCTTGGTGGGGACAAACACAGATACGCAGTATTTT.

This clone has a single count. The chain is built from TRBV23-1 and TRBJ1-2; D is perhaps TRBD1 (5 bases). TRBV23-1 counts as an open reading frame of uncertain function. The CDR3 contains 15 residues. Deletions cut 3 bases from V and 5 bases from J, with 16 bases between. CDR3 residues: CASSHPGRGWYGYTF. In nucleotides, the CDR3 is TGCGCCAGCAGTCATCCGGGGCGGGGATGGTATGGCTACACCTTC.

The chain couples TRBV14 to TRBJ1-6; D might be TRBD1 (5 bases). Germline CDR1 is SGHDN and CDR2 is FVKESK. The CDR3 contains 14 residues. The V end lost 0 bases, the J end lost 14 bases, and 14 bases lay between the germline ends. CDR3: CASSQDLGGEALHF. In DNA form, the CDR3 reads TGTGCCAGCAGCCAAGATCTTGGAGGGGAGGCCCTCCACTTT.

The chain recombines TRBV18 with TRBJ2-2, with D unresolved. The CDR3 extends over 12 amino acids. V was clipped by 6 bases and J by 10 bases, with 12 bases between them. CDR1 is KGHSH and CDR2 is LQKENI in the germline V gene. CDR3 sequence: CASSAAVSELFF. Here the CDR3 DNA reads TGTGCCAGCTCCGCGGCGGTATCGGAGCTGTTTTTT.

The CDR3 region is CASSVGDSTEKLFF. The CDR3 nucleotides read TGTGCCAGCAGCGTAGGAGACAGTACAGAAAAACTGTTTTTT. J is TRBJ1-4 and V is TRBV9; D perhaps matches TRBD1 (5 bases). The CDR3 is 14 residues long. The germline V and J ends were trimmed by 0 bases and 8 bases, with 11 bases remaining between them. Germline values: CDR1 SGDLS, CDR2 YYNGEE.

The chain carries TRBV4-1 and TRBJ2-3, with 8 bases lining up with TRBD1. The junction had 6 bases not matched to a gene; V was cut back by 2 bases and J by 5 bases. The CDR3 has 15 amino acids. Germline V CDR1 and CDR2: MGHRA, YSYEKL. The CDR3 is CASSQRTGRVDTQYF. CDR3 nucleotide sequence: TGCGCCAGCAGCCAACGGACAGGGCGGGTAGATACGCAGTATTTT.

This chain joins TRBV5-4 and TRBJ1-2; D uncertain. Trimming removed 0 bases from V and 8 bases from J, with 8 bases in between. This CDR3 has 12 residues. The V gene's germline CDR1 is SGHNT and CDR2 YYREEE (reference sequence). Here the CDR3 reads CASSLDSGGYTF. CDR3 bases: TGTGCCAGCAGCTTGGACAGTGGCGGCTACACCTTC.

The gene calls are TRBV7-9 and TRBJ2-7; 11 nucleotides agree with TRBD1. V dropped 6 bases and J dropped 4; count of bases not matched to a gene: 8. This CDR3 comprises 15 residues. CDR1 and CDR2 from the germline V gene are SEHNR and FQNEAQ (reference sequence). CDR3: CASRGYRDRGYEQYF. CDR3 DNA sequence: TGTGCCAGCAGAGGTTACCGGGACAGGGGGTACGAGCAGTACTTC. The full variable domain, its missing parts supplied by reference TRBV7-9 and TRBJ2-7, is DTGVSQNPRHKITKRGQNVTFRCDPISEHNRLYWYRQTLGQGPEFLTYFQNEAQLEKSRLLSDRFSAERPKGSFSTLEIQRTEQGDSAMYLCASRGYRDRGYEQYFGPGTRLTVT.

The CDR3 DNA follows: TGTGCCATCAGTCGACAGGGGACTAGCGGGGACAATGAGCAGTTCTTC. Encoded protein: CAISRQGTSGDNEQFF. This rearrangement joins TRBV10-3 to TRBJ2-1, with 13 bases aligning to TRBD2. CDR3 length equals 16 residues. The trim removed 5 bases at V and 5 bases at J, leaving 6 bases unmatched. Looked up from germline, CDR1 is ENHRY and CDR2 is SYGVKD.

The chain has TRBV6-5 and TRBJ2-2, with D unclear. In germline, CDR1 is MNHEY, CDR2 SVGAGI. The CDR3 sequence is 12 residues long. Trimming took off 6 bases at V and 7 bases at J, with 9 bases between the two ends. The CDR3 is CASSLSGGELFF. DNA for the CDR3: TGTGCCAGCAGCCTCTCCGGCGGGGAGCTGTTTTTT.

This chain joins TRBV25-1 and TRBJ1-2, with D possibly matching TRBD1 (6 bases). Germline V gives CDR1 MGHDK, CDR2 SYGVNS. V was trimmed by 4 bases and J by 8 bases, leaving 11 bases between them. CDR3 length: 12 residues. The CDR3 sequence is CASSAQGHGYTF. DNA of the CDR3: TGTGCCAGCAGTGCTCAGGGGCACGGCTACACCTTC.

DNA for the CDR3: TGTGCCAGCTCACCGGGGAGCACTGAAGCTTTCTTT. It translates to CASSPGSTEAFF. The chain has TRBV18 and TRBJ1-1; unclear D gene. Germline CDR1 KGHSH, CDR2 LQKENI. The V end lost 3 bases, the J end lost 4 bases, and 6 bases lay between the germline ends. This CDR3 region has 12 residues.